The 9 T cell receptor beta chains below were found in one sample sequenced in a study of identical twins. TCRdb passed the 5' RACE reads through MiXCR, listing each CDR3 protein once. The sample shows some 790,000 distinct CDR3 sequences, about 20% of them seen only once. These same records also appear under a second study, on T cells expressing NK-cell markers.

The sample was PBMCs. The receptors were gathered from a woman in her late teens or twenties in good health.

The chain is built from TRBV20-1 and TRBJ2-3; 8 nucleotides agree with TRBD2. CDR1 and CDR2 from the germline V gene are DFQATT and SNEGSKA (reference sequence). The CDR3 length is 15 residues. V dropped 3 bases and J dropped 5; count of bases not matched to a gene: 10. The CDR3 nucleotides are TGCAGTGCTAGCGACCCGGGACTAGGGAGAGATACGCAGTATTTT. This codes for CSASDPGLGRDTQYF.

This clonotype turned up a few times. The gene calls are TRBV20-1 and TRBJ1-1, with TRBD1 matching over 7 bases. The CDR3 contains 14 residues. With 4 bases clipped from V and 1 base from J, the junction kept 6 bases outside the gene matches. The V gene's germline CDR1 is DFQATT and CDR2 SNEGSKA (reference sequence). The CDR3 nucleotides read TGCAGTGCTAAGGGACAGCTACGGAACACTGAAGCTTTCTTT. This encodes CSAKGQLRNTEAFF.

The table lists this clonotype with many counts. The CDR3 DNA reads TGTGCCAGCAGTTTAGTCGCAGGGGCCAATTCACCCCTCCACTTT. This gives the protein CASSLVAGANSPLHF. The V call is TRBV12-3 or TRBV12-4, the J call TRBJ1-6; D may be TRBD1 (6 bases). CDR3 length: 15 residues. The germline V and J ends were trimmed by 1 base and 7 bases, with 11 bases remaining between them.

This clonotype was picked up a small number of times. J is TRBJ2-7 and V is TRBV20-1; D is perhaps TRBD1 or TRBD2 (6 bases each). The CDR3 totals 15 residues. Per germline, CDR1 DFQATT and CDR2 SNEGSKA (reference sequence). V lost 1 base and J lost 5, with 18 bases in between. The CDR3 bases are TGCAGTGCTAGAGTGGCAGGGGAGGTGCGGAACGAGCAGTACTTC. Encoded protein: CSARVAGEVRNEQYF.

CDR3 sequence: CASSLWGRVTGELFF. CDR3 in DNA: TGCGCCAGCAGCTTGTGGGGCAGAGTCACCGGGGAGCTGTTTTTT. The V call is TRBV5-1, the J call TRBJ2-2, with D possibly being TRBD1 (5 bases). The CDR3 has 15 residues. Germline V gene data show CDR1 as SGHRS and CDR2 as YFSETQ. Trimming stripped 1 base from V and 4 bases from J, with 11 bases between.

This clonotype has only a few counts. The V call is TRBV20-1, the J call TRBJ2-3; 7 nucleotides align to TRBD2. CDR3 length: 16 residues. Germline CDR1 and CDR2: DFQATT and SNEGSKA (reference sequence). Unmatched junction bases numbered 9, after V lost 2 bases and J lost 1 base. CDR3 amino acids: CSARLVKSGGTDTQYF. Here the CDR3 DNA reads TGCAGTGCTAGACTAGTCAAAAGCGGGGGCACAGATACGCAGTATTTT.

This clonotype was seen more than once but under ten times. The chain links TRBV20-1 to TRBJ1-5, with a possible D match to TRBD1 (5 bases). Germline lookup yields CDR1 DFQATT and CDR2 SNEGSKA (reference sequence). V was pared by 6 bases and J by 0 bases, with 15 bases between. The CDR3 extends over 15 amino acids. Written as DNA, the CDR3 is TGCAGTGCAACCGAGACAGAAAATAGCAATCAGCCCCAGCATTTT. This gives the protein CSATETENSNQPQHF.

This clonotype was seen repeatedly, ten times or more. J is TRBJ2-3 and V is TRBV7-9, with TRBD2 identical over 7 bases. The trim removed 5 bases at V and 6 bases at J, leaving 5 bases unmatched. Germline V CDR1 and CDR2: SEHNR, FQNEAQ (reference sequence). This CDR3 region has 13 residues. The CDR3 DNA reads TGTGCCAGCAGCGTACTTAGCGGGGATACGCAGTATTTT. It yields the protein CASSVLSGDTQYF.

There are a few counts of this clonotype. Here the CDR3 reads CASSLSREQTQYF. CDR3 in DNA: TGTGCCAGCAGCTTAAGCAGGGAACAGACCCAGTACTTC. This chain uses TRBV7-3 with TRBJ2-5, with a tentative D call TRBD1 (5 bases). Deletions cut 1 base from V and 6 bases from J, with 9 bases between. The CDR3 is made up of 13 amino acids. Germline V gene sequence: CDR1 SGHTA, CDR2 FQGTGA.